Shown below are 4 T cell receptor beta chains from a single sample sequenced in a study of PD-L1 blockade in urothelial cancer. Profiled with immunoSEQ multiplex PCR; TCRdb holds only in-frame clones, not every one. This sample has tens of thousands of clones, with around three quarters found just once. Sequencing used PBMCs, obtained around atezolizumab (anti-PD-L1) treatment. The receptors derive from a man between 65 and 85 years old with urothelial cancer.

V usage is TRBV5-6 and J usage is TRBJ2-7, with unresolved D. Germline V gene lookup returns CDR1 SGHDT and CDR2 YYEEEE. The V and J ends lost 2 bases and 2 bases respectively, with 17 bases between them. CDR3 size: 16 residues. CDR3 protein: CASSFPGSRATYEQYF. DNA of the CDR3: TGTGCCAGCAGCTTCCCAGGATCTCGAGCTACCTACGAGCAGTACTTC.

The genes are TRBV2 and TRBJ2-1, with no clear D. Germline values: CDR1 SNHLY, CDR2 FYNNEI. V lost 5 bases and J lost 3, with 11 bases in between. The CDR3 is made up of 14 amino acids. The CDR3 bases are TGTGCCAGCAGTCCAACCCGGAGCTACAATGAGCAGTTCTTC. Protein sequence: CASSPTRSYNEQFF.

The CDR3 loop reads CASSLAGVGQPQHF. For the CDR3, the DNA is TGTGCCAGCAGCTTGGCCGGGGTAGGGCAGCCCCAGCATTTT. The V gene is TRBV5-6, the J gene TRBJ1-5; unclear D gene. The CDR3 consists of 14 residues. Germline-derived CDR1 and CDR2 are SGHDT and YYEEEE. The V and J ends lost 0 bases and 7 bases respectively, with 11 bases between them.

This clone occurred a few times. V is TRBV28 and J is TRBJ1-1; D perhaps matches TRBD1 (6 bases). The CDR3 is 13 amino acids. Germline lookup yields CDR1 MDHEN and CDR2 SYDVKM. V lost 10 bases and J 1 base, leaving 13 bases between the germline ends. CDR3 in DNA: TGTGCCACTACGGGACATTCGAACACTGAAGCTTTCTTT. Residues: CATTGHSNTEAFF.